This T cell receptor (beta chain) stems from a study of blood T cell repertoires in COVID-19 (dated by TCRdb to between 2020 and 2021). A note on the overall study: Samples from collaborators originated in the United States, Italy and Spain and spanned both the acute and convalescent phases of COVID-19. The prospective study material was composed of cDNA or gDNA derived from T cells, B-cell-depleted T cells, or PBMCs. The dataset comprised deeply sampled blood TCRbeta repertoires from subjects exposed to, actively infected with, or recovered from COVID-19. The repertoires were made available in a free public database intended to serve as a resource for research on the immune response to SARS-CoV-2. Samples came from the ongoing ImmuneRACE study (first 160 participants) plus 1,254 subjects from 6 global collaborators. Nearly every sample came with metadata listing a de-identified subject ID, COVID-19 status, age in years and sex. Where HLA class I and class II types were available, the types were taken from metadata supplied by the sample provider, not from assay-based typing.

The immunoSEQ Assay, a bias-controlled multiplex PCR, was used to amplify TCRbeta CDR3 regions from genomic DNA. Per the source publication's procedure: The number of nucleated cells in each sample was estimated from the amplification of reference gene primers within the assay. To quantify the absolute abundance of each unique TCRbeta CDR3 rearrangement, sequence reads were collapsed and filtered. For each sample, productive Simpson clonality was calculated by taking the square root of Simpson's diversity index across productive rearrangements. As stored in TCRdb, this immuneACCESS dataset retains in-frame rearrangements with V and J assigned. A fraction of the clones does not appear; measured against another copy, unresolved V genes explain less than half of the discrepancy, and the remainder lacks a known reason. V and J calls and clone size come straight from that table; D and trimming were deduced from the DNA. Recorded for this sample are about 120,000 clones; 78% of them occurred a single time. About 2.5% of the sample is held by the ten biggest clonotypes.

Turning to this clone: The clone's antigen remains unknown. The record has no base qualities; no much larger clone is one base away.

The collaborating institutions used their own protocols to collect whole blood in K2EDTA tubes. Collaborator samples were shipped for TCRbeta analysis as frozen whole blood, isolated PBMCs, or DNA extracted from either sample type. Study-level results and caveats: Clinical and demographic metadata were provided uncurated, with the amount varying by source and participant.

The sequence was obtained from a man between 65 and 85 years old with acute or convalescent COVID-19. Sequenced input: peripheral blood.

The DNA is as follows: TGTGCCAGCAGCACCGGACAGGCGGACACTGAAGCTTTCTTT. Its amino acids are CASSTGQADTEAFF. This chain is built from TRBV9 and TRBJ1-1; 7 nucleotides in the junction match TRBD1. CDR1 SGDLS and CDR2 YYNGEE were looked up in the germline V gene. The CDR3 measures 14 amino acids from cysteine to phenylalanine. Only the CDR3 region is kept as DNA, spanning 42 bases read in frame from base 1. After removal of 4 bases from V and 3 bases from J, the junction retains 6 bases not matched to a gene.